Below, 15 T cell receptor beta chains from the same sample are listed, as sequenced in a study of memory CD4+ T cells and cytomegalovirus serostatus. The sort gate was single viable CD3+CD4+CD8-CD45RO+ cells for memory CD4+ T cells. Profiled with immunoSEQ multiplex PCR; TCRdb holds only in-frame clones, not every one. The data show around 38,000 clones, with about 79% seen just once and roughly 6.5% held by the top ten. Sequenced input: memory CD4+ T cells from blood. Every receptor here comes from an adult in good health and CMV-seronegative.

V usage is TRBV7-7 and J usage is TRBJ2-7; D remains unclear. There are 13 residues in the CDR3. Trimming pared 2 bases from V and 5 bases from J, leaving 10 bases between. CDR1 SSHAT and CDR2 FNYEAQ come from the germline V gene (reference sequence). CDR3: CASSLNPNHEQYF. In DNA, the CDR3 is TGTGCCAGCAGCTTAAATCCCAACCACGAGCAGTACTTC.

This clone turned up a few times. This chain links TRBV5-6 with TRBJ2-1; no reliable D call. The CDR3 length is 12 residues. V was pared by 4 bases and J by 10 bases, with 12 bases between. Germline CDR1 is SGHDT and CDR2 is YYEEEE. The CDR3: CASSTDPREQFF. CDR3 sequence (DNA): TGTGCCAGCAGCACGGACCCTAGAGAGCAGTTCTTC.

The genes are TRBV27 and TRBJ2-1; 8 nucleotides agree with TRBD2. Germline assignment: CDR1 MNHEY and CDR2 SMNVEV (reference sequence). J was trimmed by 4 bases and V by 2 bases; bases with no gene match: 10. This CDR3 region has 17 residues. For the CDR3, the DNA is TGTGCCAGCAGTTTAAGGTCCGGGACTAGTCCTTACAATGAGCAGTTCTTC. Translating gives CASSLRSGTSPYNEQFF.

The chain combines TRBV28 with TRBJ1-2; TRBD1 is a possible D gene (5 bases). With 6 bases removed from V and 2 bases from J, the gap between germline ends came to 10 bases. Germline V gives CDR1 MDHEN, CDR2 SYDVKM. The CDR3 is 13 residues long. CDR3 sequence reads: CASRAQVNYGYTF. CDR3 in DNA: TGTGCCAGCAGGGCACAGGTCAACTATGGCTACACCTTC.

This clone was seen a few times. V and J are TRBV9 and TRBJ2-1, with 8 bases matching TRBD1. J lost 5 bases, V lost 6 bases, and 13 bases had no gene match. This CDR3 comprises 16 residues. Germline CDR1 and CDR2: SGDLS and YYNGEE. The CDR3 region is CASNGQGSLQNNEQFF. The CDR3 bases are TGTGCCAGCAATGGACAGGGTTCCCTCCAAAACAATGAGCAGTTCTTC.

V and J are TRBV2 and TRBJ1-5, with D perhaps matching TRBD1 (6 bases). The germline gives CDR1 SNHLY, CDR2 FYNNEI. V gave up 8 bases and J gave up 0 bases, with 11 bases separating them. The CDR3 has 14 amino acids. For the CDR3, the DNA is TGTGCCAGCGCCAGGACAGATAGCAATCAGCCCCAGCATTTT. This translates into CASARTDSNQPQHF.

The chain is built from TRBV19 and TRBJ2-6, with D unresolved. Germline V gene sequence: CDR1 LNHDA, CDR2 SQIVND (reference sequence). This CDR3 comprises 17 residues. V gave up 3 bases and J gave up 0 bases, with 12 bases separating them. CDR3 coding DNA: TGTGCCAGTAGTATGTCCCCGACGGGCTCTGGGGCCAACGTCCTGACTTTC. Amino acids: CASSMSPTGSGANVLTF.

The chain carries TRBV29-1 and TRBJ1-2, with TRBD1 matching over 8 bases. V trimming: 3 bases; J trimming: 4 bases; junction bases outside the gene matches: 7. Germline lookup yields CDR1 SQVTM and CDR2 ANQGSEA. The CDR3 runs 14 residues. The DNA for the CDR3 is TGCAGCGTTGACGGACAGGGAGGGGGCTATGGCTACACCTTC. It translates to CSVDGQGGGYGYTF.

The rearrangement links TRBV2 to TRBJ1-2; 11 nucleotides agree with TRBD1. V trimming: 6 bases; J trimming: 3 bases; junction bases outside the gene matches: 3. CDR1 is SNHLY and CDR2 is FYNNEI in the germline V gene. CDR3 size: 14 residues. DNA for the CDR3: TGTGCCAGCAGAGCGGGACAGGGGGACTATGGCTACACCTTC. Translated, it gives CASRAGQGDYGYTF.

The genes are TRBV6-5 and TRBJ2-7, with 7 bases that match TRBD1. Germline CDR1 is MNHEY and CDR2 is SVGAGI. This CDR3 has 15 amino acids. V lost 3 bases and J lost 3; bases outside the gene matches: 8. Here the CDR3 reads CASSYSPGQIYEQYF. CDR3 coding DNA: TGTGCCAGCAGTTATTCACCGGGACAGATCTACGAGCAGTACTTC.

The chain recombines TRBV5-1 with TRBJ1-1; D is ambiguous. Trimming removed 7 bases at V and 4 bases at J, with 17 bases between. The CDR3 is 14 amino acids. Per germline, CDR1 SGHRS and CDR2 YFSETQ. The CDR3 nucleotides read TGCGCCAGCGGCCTGACGGACGCGGGCACTGAAGCTTTCTTT. Protein sequence: CASGLTDAGTEAFF.

The CDR3 sequence is CASSFLQDSGNTIYF. The DNA of the CDR3 is TGTGCCAGCAGCTTCCTCCAGGATTCTGGAAACACCATATATTTT. This sequence joins TRBV11-2 and TRBJ1-3; no definite D call. Trimming removed 3 bases from V and 1 base from J, with 10 bases in between. Germline V gene sequence: CDR1 SGHAT, CDR2 FQNNGV. The CDR3 runs 15 residues. The full variable domain, with the rest looked up from reference TRBV11-2 and TRBJ1-3, is EAGVAQSPRYKIIEKRQSVAFWCNPISGHATLYWYQQILGQGPKLLIQFQNNGVVDDSQLPKDRFSAERLKGVDSTLKIQPAKLEDSAVYLCASSFLQDSGNTIYFGEGSWLTVV.

The rearrangement links TRBV19 to TRBJ2-5, with D perhaps TRBD1 or TRBD2 (7 bases each). Germline loops: CDR1 LNHDA, CDR2 SQIVND (reference sequence). V lost 5 bases, J lost 3 bases, and 13 bases lay in between. The CDR3 has 14 residues. CDR3 loop: CASSFGGTEETQYF. The CDR3 DNA follows: TGTGCCAGTAGTTTCGGGGGGACAGAAGAGACCCAGTACTTC. Filled out from reference TRBV19 and TRBJ2-5, the complete variable domain reads DGGITQSPKYLFRKEGQNVTLSCEQNLNHDAMYWYRQDPGQGLRLIYYSQIVNDFQKGDIAEGYSVSREKKESFPLTVTSAQKNPTAFYLCASSFGGTEETQYFGPGTRLLVL.

The chain recombines TRBV5-4 with TRBJ1-6; tentative D call: TRBD1 (5 bases). This CDR3 spans 16 amino acids. Deletions cut 3 bases from V and 9 bases from J, with 19 bases between. Germline V gene data show CDR1 as SGHNT and CDR2 as YYREEE (reference sequence). Here the CDR3 reads CASSSDPGRDGSPLHF. CDR3 nucleotides: TGTGCCAGCAGCTCCGACCCCGGCAGGGACGGTTCACCCCTCCACTTT.

The V and J genes are TRBV5-1 and TRBJ2-7; 8 bases are shared with TRBD1. V dropped 4 bases and J dropped 6; count of bases not matched to a gene: 9. Germline loops: CDR1 SGHRS, CDR2 YFSETQ. The CDR3 is made up of 14 amino acids. The CDR3 loop reads CASSQIQGGGEQYF. CDR3 DNA: TGCGCCAGCAGCCAAATACAGGGGGGCGGCGAGCAGTACTTC.